Shown below are 12 T cell receptor beta chains from a single sample sequenced in a study of CD8+ T cells in alopecia areata. Cutaneous lymph nodes were pooled and cells sorted by CD4, CD8alpha, NKG2D, NKG2ACE and more. The sequencing template was cDNA reverse transcribed from extracted RNA. Using immunoSEQ multiplex PCR, the repertoire was profiled, and TCRdb retains in-frame clones only, with some absent. The sample contains 270,000 or so clones, none of them singletons. Sequencing used CD4+ T cells sorted from a lymph node. All receptors derive from a C3H/HeJ mouse with alopecia areata. Mouse MHC haplotype: H2-k.

This clone was seen more than once but under ten times. The listed genes are named as in mouse. The read falls 4 residues short of the CDR3 end, and the missing part is taken from the germline J gene. Additional DNA sequences in this sample encode the identical CDR3. The J gene is TRBJ2-3, the V gene TRBV4, with D possibly TRBD2 on 6 matching bases. Germline-derived CDR1 and CDR2 are LGHDT and YNNKQL (reference sequence). Trimming removed 4 bases at V and 0 bases at J, with 8 bases between. The CDR3 is 14 amino acids. Here the CDR3 reads CASSLTGSAETLYF. The sequenced CDR3 bases are TGTGCCAGCAGCTTGACTGGTAGTGCAGAA.

The sample holds a few counts of this clone. No DNA is shown, since the ends of the CDR3 on it are uncertain; the CDR3 is the one TCRdb lists. All gene names here are mouse names. The V gene is TRBV23, the J gene TRBJ1-1; the table's D call, TRBD1, has no DNA check behind it. Germline assignment: CDR1 KGHTA and CDR2 FQNQQP. The CDR3 has 15 residues if both end residues are counted. This CDR3 reads CAPAAVGQGNTEVFF.

In regard to this clone: Mouse gene names apply. Read data end 4 residues before the CDR3 end; the end is taken from the germline J gene. This chain connects TRBV19 to TRBJ2-3, with D possibly being TRBD1 (6 bases). This CDR3 contains 14 residues. Between the trimmed V and J ends, which lost 5 bases and 1 base, there was a span of 11 bases. Germline CDR1 is FNHDT and CDR2 is SITEND (reference sequence). The CDR3 loop is CASSRGLRAETLYF. The DNA read from the CDR3 is TGTGCCAGCAGCAGGGGTCTACGTGCAGAA.

This clone has only a few counts. Germline and genes: mouse. The read gets to within 4 residues of the CDR3 end, and the germline J gene fills in the rest. This chain connects TRBV14 to TRBJ2-5; D possibly corresponds to TRBD1 (5 bases). Trimming took off 4 bases at V and 2 bases at J, with 8 bases between the two ends. CDR3 length: 13 amino acids. Looked up from germline, CDR1 is SGHDT and CDR2 is FRDEAV. The CDR3 sequence is CASSRQFQDTQYF. Partial CDR3 DNA: TGTGCCAGCAGTCGACAGTTCCAAGAC. The variable domain in full, completed from reference TRBV14 and TRBJ2-5, reads EAGVTQSPRYAVLQEGQAVSFWCDPISGHDTLYWYQQPRDQGPQLLVYFRDEAVIDNSQLPSDRFSAVRPKGTNSTLKIQSAKQGDTATYLCASSRQFQDTQYFGPGTRLLVL.

This clone has just a few counts. Gene and germline names: mouse. The read gets to within 4 residues of the CDR3 end, and the germline J gene fills in the rest. The V gene is TRBV3, the J gene TRBJ2-2, with 10 bases aligning to TRBD1. From germline, CDR1 is SNHLY and CDR2 FYNGKV (reference sequence). V lost 4 bases and J lost 5; bases outside the gene matches: 1. This CDR3 has 14 amino acids. The sequenced CDR3 bases are TGTGCCAGCAGCTCGGGACAGGGGACCGGG. This sequence encodes CASSSGQGTG. The whole CDR3 reads CASSSGQGTGQLYF.

This clone has a handful of counts. The germline and genes are mouse ones. The sequenced CDR3 bases are TGTGCCAGCAGTATCCCGACATCTAGTCAAAAC. It codes for CASSIPTSSQN. The CDR3 in its entirety is CASSIPTSSQNTLYF. This chain connects TRBV19 to TRBJ2-4; D uncertain. The sequence runs out 4 residues before the end of the CDR3; the remainder is reconstructed from the germline J gene. Germline assignment: CDR1 FNHDT and CDR2 SITEND (reference sequence). CDR3 length: 15 amino acids. Trimming took 2 bases from V and 0 from J, leaving 10 bases between them.

Remarks on this clone: Gene names and germline refer to mouse. The missing CDR3 end, 4 residues past where the read stops, is filled in from the germline J gene. V gene TRBV31 combines with J gene TRBJ2-7; no clear D gene. In germline, CDR1 is GKSSPN, CDR2 SITVG. The CDR3 spans 12 residues. Trimming removed 0 bases from V and 1 base from J, with 4 bases in between. The CDR3 here is CAWSLTSYEQYF. CDR3 bases read: TGTGCCTGGAGTCTAACATCCTAT.

This clone appeared a few times. Mouse germline and gene names are used. Read data end 4 residues before the CDR3 end; the end is taken from the germline J gene. The same CDR3 also results from other DNA sequences found in this sample. The chain uses TRBV13-2 and TRBJ2-5; TRBD1 agrees at 10 bases. Germline V gene sequence: CDR1 NNHNN, CDR2 SYGAGS (reference sequence). The CDR3 length is 14 residues. Trimming cost V 5 bases and J 3 bases; bases outside gene matches: 3. The sequenced CDR3 bases are TGTGCCAGCGGGCCGGGACAGGGGCAAGAC. It yields the protein CASGPGQGQD. The whole CDR3 region reads CASGPGQGQDTQYF.

On this clone: Genes and germline are mouse. The CDR3 extends 4 residues past the end of the read, so its final part is completed from the germline J gene. Additional DNA sequences in this sample encode the identical CDR3. The chain links TRBV19 to TRBJ2-5, with TRBD1 identical over 7 bases. Germline CDR1 reads FNHDT; CDR2 reads SITEND (reference sequence). The CDR3 is 13 residues long. The CDR3 loop reads CASSPDRRDTQYF. CDR3 DNA (partial): TGTGCCAGCAGTCCGGACAGGAGGGAC.

With regard to this clone: Genes and germline are mouse. The read is 4 residues too short to cover the CDR3 end, so that end is filled in from the germline J gene. Other DNA sequences within the sample encode an identical CDR3. The chain recombines TRBV13-2 with TRBJ2-1; D perhaps matches TRBD1 (6 bases). Germline-derived CDR1 and CDR2 are NNHNN and SYGAGS (reference sequence). This CDR3 is 13 amino acids long. V shed 5 bases and J shed 0 bases, with 6 bases lying between them. Partial CDR3 DNA: TGTGCCAGCGGGGACAGTAACTATGCT. Translated: CASGDSNYA. The CDR3, in full, reads CASGDSNYAEQFF.

Regarding this clone: Germline and genes: mouse. The CDR3 is cut off 4 residues early in the read; its end comes from the germline J gene. This sequence joins TRBV3 and TRBJ1-2; tentatively, D is TRBD1 (5 bases). Looked up from germline, CDR1 is SNHLY and CDR2 is FYNGKV (reference sequence). V was trimmed by 5 bases and J by 4 bases, leaving 14 bases between them. The CDR3 runs to 14 residues. CDR3 sequence: CASSPGGDSSDYTF. CDR3 DNA, as far as it was read: TGTGCCAGCAGCCCCGGGGGGGATAGCTCC.

On this clone: The gene symbols are mouse symbols. The CDR3 is cut off 4 residues early in the read; its end comes from the germline J gene. Different DNA sequences within this sample yield the same CDR3. The chain links TRBV1 to TRBJ2-2; D is perhaps TRBD1 (6 bases). CDR3 length: 16 residues. V was pared by 1 base and J by 0 bases, with 9 bases between. Germline CDR1 NSQYPW, CDR2 LRSPGD (reference sequence). The sequenced part of the CDR3 DNA is TGCACCTGCAGTGCAGGGCAGGGGTCAAACACCGGG. It codes for CTCSAGQGSNTG. The entire CDR3 sequence reads CTCSAGQGSNTGQLYF.